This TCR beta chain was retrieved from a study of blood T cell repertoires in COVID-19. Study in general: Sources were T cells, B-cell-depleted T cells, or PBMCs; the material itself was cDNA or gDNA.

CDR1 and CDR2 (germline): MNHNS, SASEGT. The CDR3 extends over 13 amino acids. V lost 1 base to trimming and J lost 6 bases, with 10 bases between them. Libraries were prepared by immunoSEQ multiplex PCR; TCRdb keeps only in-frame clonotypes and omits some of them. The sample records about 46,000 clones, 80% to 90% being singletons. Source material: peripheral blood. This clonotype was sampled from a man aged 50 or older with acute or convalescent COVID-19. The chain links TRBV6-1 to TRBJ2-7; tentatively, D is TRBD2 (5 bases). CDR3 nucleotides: TGTGCCAGCAGTGAAGGAGGGCCCAGCGAGCAGTACTTC. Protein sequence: CASSEGGPSEQYF.